This note documents a single T cell receptor (beta chain) sequence. Its matching antigen is unknown. This PCR relied on a set of 60 Vbeta primers and 13 Jbeta primers. Produced via immunoSEQ multiplex PCR; TCRdb's table is partial and in-frame only. The sample lists around 97,000 clones; roughly 79% were seen once. The data were taken from a study of cytomegalovirus exposure and HLA in healthy donors. Germline CDR1 reads LNHNV; CDR2 reads YYDKDF (reference sequence). The CDR3 extends over 15 amino acids. V was clipped by 2 bases and J by 8 bases, with 18 bases between them. Study-wide results and caveats: TCR association rates varied by HLA locus in a later analysis, with DRB1 highest and HLA-C lowest. Across donors, most TCRs were seen rarely, yet some public ones were widespread.

While unrecorded immune exposures were likely, the donors were nominally healthy when sampled. This chain uses TRBV15 with TRBJ1-2, with TRBD1 as a possible D gene (6 bases). Specimen: PBMCs. The TCR was taken from a man over 45 in good health and CMV-seropositive. CDR3 protein: CATSRSTGGGEGYTF. The CDR3, as DNA: TGTGCCACCAGCAGATCCACGGGCGGGGGCGAGGGCTACACCTTC.